The source of this T cell receptor (beta chain) is a study of blood T cell repertoires in COVID-19. As for the study in general: Acute and convalescent COVID-19 samples came from the United States, Italy and Spain. T cells, B-cell-depleted T cells, or PBMCs supplied cDNA or gDNA.

In the source study's methods: The assay estimated nucleated cells by amplifying reference gene primers. Clones were read by immunoSEQ multiplex PCR, and TCRdb kept only the in-frame ones, dropping some. V and J calls and clone size come straight from that table; D and trimming were deduced from the DNA. The repertoire includes about 45,000 clones, roughly 84% of them detected once, and 30% to 35% sits in the top ten. This CDR3 contains 14 residues. V lost 1 base and J lost 0, with 8 bases in between. Looked up from germline, CDR1 is SQVTM and CDR2 is ANQGSEA. Sequenced: peripheral blood. This receptor was identified in a woman of 80 years or more with acute or convalescent COVID-19. The rearrangement uses TRBV29-1 and TRBJ2-3; D gene ambiguous. The CDR3 nucleotides read TGCAGCGTTGAAGGCGGAACTAGCACAGATACGCAGTATTTT. It is translated as CSVEGGTSTDTQYF.